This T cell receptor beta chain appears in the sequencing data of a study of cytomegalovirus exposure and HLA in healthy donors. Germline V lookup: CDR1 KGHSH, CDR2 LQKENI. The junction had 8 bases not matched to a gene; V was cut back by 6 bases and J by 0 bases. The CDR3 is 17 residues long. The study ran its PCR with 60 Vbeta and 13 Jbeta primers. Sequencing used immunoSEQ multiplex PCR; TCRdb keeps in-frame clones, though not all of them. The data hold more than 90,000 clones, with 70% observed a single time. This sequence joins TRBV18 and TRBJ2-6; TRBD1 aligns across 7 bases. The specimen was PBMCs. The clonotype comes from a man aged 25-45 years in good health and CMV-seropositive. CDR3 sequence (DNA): TGTGCCAGCTCGCGAGGGACAGTGACCTCTGGGGCCAACGTCCTGACTTTC. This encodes CASSRGTVTSGANVLTF.